This T cell receptor (beta chain) came from a study of blood T cell repertoires in COVID-19. The wider study: The analysed material was cDNA or gDNA that came from T cells, B-cell-depleted T cells, or PBMCs.

Clones were sequenced by immunoSEQ multiplex PCR, and TCRdb holds only the in-frame ones, with some missing. Here the sample spans about 98,000 clones, 82% being singletons. The germline V gene encodes CDR1 LGHNA and CDR2 YNFKEQ. The length of the CDR3 is 14 residues. The V segment lost 2 bases and the J segment 5 bases; nucleotides outside the gene matches: 0. V is TRBV4-2 and J is TRBJ2-5; TRBD2 matches 12 bases. Material: peripheral blood. The receptor's source is a man in his sixties or seventies with active or convalescent COVID-19. The CDR3 protein is CASSQTSGGETQYF. CDR3 DNA sequence: TGTGCCAGCAGCCAAACTAGCGGGGGGGAGACCCAGTACTTC.